This TCR beta chain is from a study of OX40 agonist ivuxolimab in advanced cancers. Using immunoSEQ multiplex PCR, the repertoire was profiled, and TCRdb retains in-frame clones only, with some absent. This table holds tens of thousands of clones, roughly nine tenths found once. Blood sampling was done at baseline, cycle 4 day 1, and cycle 7 day 1. The TCR sequence derives from an adult with an advanced solid tumor such as melanoma, head and neck, liver or kidney cancer. The material was CD4+ or CD8+ T cells sorted from blood, obtained in a trial of the OX40 agonist ivuxolimab.

The CDR3 sequence: CASSRPGLHYYEQYF. As DNA, the CDR3 is TGTGCCAGCAGTAGACCGGGACTCCATTACTACGAGCAGTACTTC. The V and J genes are TRBV27 and TRBJ2-7, with D perhaps TRBD2 (6 bases). The CDR3 loop spans 15 amino acids. The V gene lost 5 bases and the J gene lost 3 bases, with 17 bases spanning the gap. Per germline, CDR1 MNHEY and CDR2 SMNVEV (reference sequence).